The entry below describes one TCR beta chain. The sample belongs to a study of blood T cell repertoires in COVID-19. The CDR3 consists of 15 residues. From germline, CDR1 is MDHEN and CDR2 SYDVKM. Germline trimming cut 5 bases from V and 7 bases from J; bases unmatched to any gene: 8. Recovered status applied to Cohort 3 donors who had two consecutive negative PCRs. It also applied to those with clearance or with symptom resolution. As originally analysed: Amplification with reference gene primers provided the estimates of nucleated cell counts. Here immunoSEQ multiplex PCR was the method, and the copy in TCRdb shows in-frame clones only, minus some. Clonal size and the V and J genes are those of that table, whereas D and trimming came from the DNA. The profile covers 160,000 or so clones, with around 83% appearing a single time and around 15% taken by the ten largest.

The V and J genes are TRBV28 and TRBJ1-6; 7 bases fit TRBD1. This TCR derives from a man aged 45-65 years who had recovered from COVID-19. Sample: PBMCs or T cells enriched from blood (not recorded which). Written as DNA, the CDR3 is TGTGCCAGCAGTCAAACCGGGACAGAGAATTCACCCCTCCACTTT. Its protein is CASSQTGTENSPLHF.